Below, 14 T cell receptor beta chains from the same sample are listed, as sequenced in a study of early T cells in non-severe SARS-CoV-2 infection listed by TCRdb under 2021. The method behind the library was 5' RACE. The reads were generated on a NextSeq 500. The raw public reads went through TCRdb reprocessing: fastp at Q25, MiXCR clone calling, in-frame beta chains kept. Identical CDR3 protein sequences are pooled into one entry, listed with their most common genes and DNA. This sample comprises about 39,000 distinct CDR3 sequences, roughly 5% of them detected only once. Of the sample, around 4.7% falls within the top ten clones. Input material: whole blood. The receptor set was obtained from an adult who was a healthcare worker with PCR-confirmed SARS-CoV-2 infection or an uninfected control (not recorded which).

This clonotype was counted at least ten times. The CDR3 region has the DNA TGTGCCAGCTCACCAACGGCAGGGCCAAGCAATCAGCCCCAGCATTTT. Translation gives CASSPTAGPSNQPQHF. The chain joins TRBV18 to TRBJ1-5; tentatively, D is TRBD1 (5 bases). The germline CDR1 and CDR2 sequences are KGHSH and LQKENI. The CDR3 is 16 amino acids. Trimming removed 2 bases at V and 1 base at J, with 12 bases between.

This clonotype has ten or more counts. This rearrangement joins TRBV6-5 to TRBJ2-3, with 7 nucleotides matching TRBD1. V lost 10 bases to trimming and J lost 1 base; unmatched junction nucleotides: 11. CDR1 MNHEY and CDR2 SVGAGI come from the germline V gene. The CDR3 is 15 residues long. The CDR3 region has the DNA TGTGCCACCGGGGACAGCTACTATCGCACAGATACGCAGTATTTT. Translating it yields CATGDSYYRTDTQYF.

This clonotype has a count of ten or more. The chain recombines TRBV7-9 with TRBJ2-1; 10 nucleotides line up with TRBD2. The J segment lost 7 bases and the V segment lost 4 bases, leaving 7 bases of the junction unmatched. Germline CDR1 SEHNR, CDR2 FQNEAQ (reference sequence). The CDR3 length is 15 residues. CDR3 DNA: TGTGCCAGCAGCTCCCTGGGACTAGCGAGTAATGAGCAGTTCTTC. Residues: CASSSLGLASNEQFF.

This clonotype was observed many times. The chain links TRBV5-1 to TRBJ2-6; no firm D call. The CDR3 extends over 17 amino acids. The V gene lost 0 bases and the J gene lost 0 bases, with 10 bases spanning the gap. CDR1 and CDR2 (germline): SGHRS, YFSETQ. The CDR3 coding sequence is TGCGCCAGCAGCTTGGTTGGGGTTAGCTCTGGGGCCAACGTCCTGACTTTC. Protein product: CASSLVGVSSGANVLTF.

At least ten counts were recorded for this clonotype. The chain is built from TRBV7-6 and TRBJ2-7; TRBD1 matches 12 bases. Germline-derived CDR1 and CDR2 are SGHVS and FNYEAQ. Unmatched junction bases numbered 5, after V lost 4 bases and J lost 7 bases. The CDR3 contains 14 residues. The CDR3 region is CASSSGQGASEQYF. DNA of the CDR3: TGTGCCAGCAGCTCGGGACAGGGGGCGTCTGAGCAGTACTTC.

The table lists this clonotype with many counts. The chain is built from TRBV5-1 and TRBJ2-7; D may be TRBD1 (5 bases). This CDR3 has 14 residues. Trimming pared 1 base from V and 5 bases from J, leaving 13 bases between. The V gene's germline CDR1 is SGHRS and CDR2 YFSETQ. The DNA of the CDR3 is TGCGCCAGCAGCTTGTTTGCGACAGTCAACGAGCAGTACTTC. Protein sequence: CASSLFATVNEQYF.

In its sample, this clonotype was seen a few times. This chain joins TRBV27 and TRBJ2-3, with 8 positions matching TRBD2. The CDR3 length is 16 residues. Looked up from germline, CDR1 is MNHEY and CDR2 is SMNVEV (reference sequence). Trimming removed 3 bases from V and 0 bases from J; junction bases left unmatched: 5. The CDR3 DNA reads TGTGCCAGCAGTTTGTCCGGGGGGGTTAGCACAGATACGCAGTATTTT. As protein: CASSLSGGVSTDTQYF.

This clonotype was recorded many times. The chain has TRBV27 and TRBJ1-1; D uncertain. The CDR3 spans 13 residues. The germline V gene encodes CDR1 MNHEY and CDR2 SMNVEV (reference sequence). Trimming took off 5 bases at V and 1 base at J, with 8 bases between the two ends. CDR3 bases: TGTGCCAGCAGTCCGTTCGGGAACACTGAAGCTTTCTTT. Its protein product is CASSPFGNTEAFF.

This clonotype has just a few counts. The CDR3 DNA reads as TGCAGTGCTAGAGAAGCGGGATACTACAATGAGCAGTTCTTC. Its translation is CSAREAGYYNEQFF. The chain employs TRBV20-1 and TRBJ2-1; 7 bases agree with TRBD2. The germline V gene has CDR1 DFQATT and CDR2 SNEGSKA (reference sequence). The CDR3 spans 14 residues. V was clipped by 0 bases and J by 3 bases; unmatched bases: 2.

The table lists this clonotype with many counts. The chain couples TRBV11-2 to TRBJ1-4; no reliable D call. With 0 bases removed from V and 3 bases from J, the gap between germline ends came to 11 bases. There are 16 residues in the CDR3. Germline V CDR1 and CDR2: SGHAT, FQNNGV. CDR3 region: CASSLEGLAPNEKLFF. The CDR3, as DNA: TGTGCCAGCAGCTTAGAGGGCCTTGCGCCTAATGAAAAACTGTTTTTT.

This clonotype was detected many times. The chain couples TRBV25-1 to TRBJ1-2; 7 bases are shared with TRBD1. The CDR3 totals 14 residues. CDR1 is MGHDK, CDR2 SYGVNS, per germline. Trimming at V came to 6 bases and at J to 7 bases, leaving 11 bases not matched to a gene. CDR3 sequence (DNA): TGTGCCAGCAGACCCGGACAGGCGCCGGGTGGCTACACCTTC. It translates to CASRPGQAPGGYTF.

This clonotype has a count of ten or more. This chain uses TRBV27 with TRBJ2-7; 11 bases align to TRBD1. Germline trimming cut 3 bases from V and 3 bases from J; bases unmatched to any gene: 4. The CDR3 has 15 amino acids. CDR1 is MNHEY and CDR2 is SMNVEV in the germline V gene (reference sequence). The chain's CDR3 is CASSLVGTGGYEQYF. Written as DNA, the CDR3 is TGTGCCAGCAGTTTGGTTGGGACAGGGGGCTACGAGCAGTACTTC.

This clonotype showed up just a few times. This rearrangement joins TRBV30 to TRBJ1-1, with 9 bases identical to TRBD1. V gave up 3 bases and J gave up 7 bases; unmatched junction bases: 15. The germline V gene encodes CDR1 GTSNPN and CDR2 SVGIG (reference sequence). The CDR3 has 16 residues. The CDR3 nucleotides read TGTGCCTGGAGGCGAAAGGGACAGGGAGGTTCGGGTGAAGCTTTCTTT. It yields the protein CAWRRKGQGGSGEAFF.

This clonotype was observed at least ten times. The chain combines TRBV6-5 with TRBJ2-5; 7 nucleotides align to TRBD1. V was clipped by 2 bases and J by 2 bases; unmatched bases: 2. Germline loops: CDR1 MNHEY, CDR2 SVGAGI. This CDR3 spans 14 amino acids. CDR3 bases: TGTGCCAGCAGTTACCGGGACAGTCAAGAGACCCAGTACTTC. Protein sequence: CASSYRDSQETQYF.